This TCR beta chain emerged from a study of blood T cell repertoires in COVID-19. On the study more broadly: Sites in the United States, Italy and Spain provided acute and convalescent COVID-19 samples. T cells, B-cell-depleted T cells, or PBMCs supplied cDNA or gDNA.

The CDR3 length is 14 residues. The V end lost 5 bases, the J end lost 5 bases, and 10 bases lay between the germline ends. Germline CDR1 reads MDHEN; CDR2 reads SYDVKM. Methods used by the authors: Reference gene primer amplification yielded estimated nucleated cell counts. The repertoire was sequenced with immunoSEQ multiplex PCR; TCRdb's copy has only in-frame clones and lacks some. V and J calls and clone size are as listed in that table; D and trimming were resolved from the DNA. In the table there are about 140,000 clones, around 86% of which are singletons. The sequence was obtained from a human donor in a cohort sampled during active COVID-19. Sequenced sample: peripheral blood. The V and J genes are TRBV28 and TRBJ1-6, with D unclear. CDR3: CASSARMNNSPLHF. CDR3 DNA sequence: TGTGCCAGCAGTGCGCGAATGAATAATTCACCCCTCCACTTT.